This T cell receptor (beta chain) comes out of a study of T cell responses to AZD1222 COVID-19 vaccine. Across the whole study: Second doses at about 4 or about 12 weeks were pooled. Study-wide results and limits: The sample set comprised mostly white British donors with more females, and clonal diversity was possibly underestimated. Only six individuals given AZD1222 were seropositive at baseline. Repertoires were obtained solely post-peak T cell response.

Turning to this clone: What it binds is not known.

The CDR3 covers 14 residues. V lost 7 bases and J lost 4, with 12 bases in between. The germline V gene encodes CDR1 SGHRS and CDR2 YFSETQ. The protocol was immunoSEQ multiplex PCR, while the TCRdb copy is restricted to in-frame clones and leaves out a portion. This sample has 150,000 to 200,000 clones, with almost 90% found just once. The chain uses TRBV5-1 and TRBJ1-6; the D gene is possibly TRBD1 (5 bases). The origin of this receptor is an adult in good health. Here the sequenced sample was peripheral blood, taken on day 0 of AZD1222 vaccination. The CDR3 coding sequence is TGCGCCAGCGGCTCGGGGGAATATAATTCACCCCTCCACTTT. Its translation: CASGSGEYNSPLHF.